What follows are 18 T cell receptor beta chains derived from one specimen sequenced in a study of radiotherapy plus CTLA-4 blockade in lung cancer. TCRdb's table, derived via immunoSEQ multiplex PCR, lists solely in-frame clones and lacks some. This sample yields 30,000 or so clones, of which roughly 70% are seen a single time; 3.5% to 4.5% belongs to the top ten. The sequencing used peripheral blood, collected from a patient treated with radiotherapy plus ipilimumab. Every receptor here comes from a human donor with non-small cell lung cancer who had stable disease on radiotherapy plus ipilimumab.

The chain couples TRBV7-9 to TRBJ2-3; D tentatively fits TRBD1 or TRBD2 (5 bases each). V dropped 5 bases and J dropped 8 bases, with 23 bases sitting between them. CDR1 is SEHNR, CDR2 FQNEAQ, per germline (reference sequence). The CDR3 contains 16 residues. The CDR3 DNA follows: TGTGCCAGCAGCCGGCGTAAGGGACCAGGATTCGGTACGCAGTATTTT. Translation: CASSRRKGPGFGTQYF.

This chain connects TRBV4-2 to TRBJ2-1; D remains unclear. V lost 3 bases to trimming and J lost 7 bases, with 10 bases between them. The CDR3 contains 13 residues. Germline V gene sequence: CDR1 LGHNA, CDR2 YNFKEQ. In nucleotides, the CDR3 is TGTGCCAGCAGCCAGGATATAGTGAATGAGCAGTTCTTC. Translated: CASSQDIVNEQFF.

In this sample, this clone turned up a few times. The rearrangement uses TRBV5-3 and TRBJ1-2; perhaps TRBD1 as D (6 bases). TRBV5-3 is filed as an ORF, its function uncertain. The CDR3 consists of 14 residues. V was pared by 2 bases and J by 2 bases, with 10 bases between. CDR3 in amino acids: CARSFSGDNYGYTF. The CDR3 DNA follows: TGTGCCAGAAGCTTTTCAGGGGACAACTATGGCTACACCTTC.

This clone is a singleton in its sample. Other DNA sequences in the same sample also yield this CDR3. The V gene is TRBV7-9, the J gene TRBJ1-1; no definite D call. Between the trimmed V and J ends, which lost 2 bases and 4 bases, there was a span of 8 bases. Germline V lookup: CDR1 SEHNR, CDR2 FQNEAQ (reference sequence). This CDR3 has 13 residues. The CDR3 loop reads CASSLSGFTEAFF. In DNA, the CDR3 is TGTGCCAGCAGCTTATCTGGCTTCACTGAAGCTTTCTTT.

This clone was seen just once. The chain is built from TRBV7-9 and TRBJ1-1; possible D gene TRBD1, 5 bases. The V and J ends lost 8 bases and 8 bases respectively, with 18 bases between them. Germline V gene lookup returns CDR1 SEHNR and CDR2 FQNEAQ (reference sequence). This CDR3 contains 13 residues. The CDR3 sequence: CASSRRQGLEAFF. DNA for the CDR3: TGTGCCAGCTCTCGACGGCAGGGCTTAGAAGCTTTCTTT.

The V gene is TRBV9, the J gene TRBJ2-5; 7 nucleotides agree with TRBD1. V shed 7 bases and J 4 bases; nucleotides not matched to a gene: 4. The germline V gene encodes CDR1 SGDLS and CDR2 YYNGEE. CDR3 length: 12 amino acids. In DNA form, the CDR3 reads TGTGCCAGCGGTGGGACAGTAGAGACCCAGTACTTC. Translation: CASGGTVETQYF. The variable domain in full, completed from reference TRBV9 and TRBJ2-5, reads DSGVTQTPKHLITATGQRVTLRCSPRSGDLSVYWYQQSLDQGLQFLIQYYNGEERAKGNILERFSAQQFPDLHSELNLSSLELGDSALYFCASGGTVETQYFGPGTRLLVL.

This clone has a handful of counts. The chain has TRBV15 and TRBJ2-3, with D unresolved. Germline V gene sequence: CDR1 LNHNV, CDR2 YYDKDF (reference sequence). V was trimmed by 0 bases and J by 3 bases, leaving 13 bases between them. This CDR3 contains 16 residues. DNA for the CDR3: TGTGCCACCAGCAGAGATGTCAGAGTTCCGACAGATACGCAGTATTTT. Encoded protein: CATSRDVRVPTDTQYF.

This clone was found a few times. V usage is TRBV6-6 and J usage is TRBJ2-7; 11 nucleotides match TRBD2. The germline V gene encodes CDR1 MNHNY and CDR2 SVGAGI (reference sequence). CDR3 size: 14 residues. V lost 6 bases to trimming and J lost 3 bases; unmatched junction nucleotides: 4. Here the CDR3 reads CASRALAGGYEQYF. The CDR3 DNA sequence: TGTGCCAGCAGGGCCCTAGCGGGAGGCTACGAGCAGTACTTC.

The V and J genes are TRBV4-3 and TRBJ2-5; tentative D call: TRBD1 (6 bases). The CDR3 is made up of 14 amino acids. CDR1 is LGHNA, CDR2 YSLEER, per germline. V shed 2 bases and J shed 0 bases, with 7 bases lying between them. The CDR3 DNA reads TGCGCCAGCAGCCAAACAGGGAACCAAGAGACCCAGTACTTC. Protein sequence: CASSQTGNQETQYF.

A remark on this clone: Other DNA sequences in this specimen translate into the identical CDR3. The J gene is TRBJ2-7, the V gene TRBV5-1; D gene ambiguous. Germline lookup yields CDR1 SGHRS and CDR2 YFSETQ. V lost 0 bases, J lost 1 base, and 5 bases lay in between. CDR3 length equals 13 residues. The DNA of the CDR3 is TGCGCCAGCAGCTTGGGGGCTTCCTACGAGCAGTACTTC. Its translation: CASSLGASYEQYF.

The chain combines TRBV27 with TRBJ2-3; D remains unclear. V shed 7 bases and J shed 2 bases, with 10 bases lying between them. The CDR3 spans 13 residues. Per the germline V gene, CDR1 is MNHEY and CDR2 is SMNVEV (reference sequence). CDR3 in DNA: TGTGCCAGCACCAACAGAAACACAGATACGCAGTATTTT. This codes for CASTNRNTDTQYF.

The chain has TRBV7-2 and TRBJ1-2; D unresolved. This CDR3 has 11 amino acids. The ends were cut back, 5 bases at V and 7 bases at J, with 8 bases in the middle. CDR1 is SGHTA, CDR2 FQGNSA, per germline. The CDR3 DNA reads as TGTGCCAGCAGCGAGATACTTGGCTACACCTTC. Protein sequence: CASSEILGYTF.

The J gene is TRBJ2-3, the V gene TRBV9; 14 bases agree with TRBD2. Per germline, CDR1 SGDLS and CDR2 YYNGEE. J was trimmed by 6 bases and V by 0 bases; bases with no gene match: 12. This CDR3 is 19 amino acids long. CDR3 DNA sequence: TGTGCCAGCAGCGTAGCTACAGGGGGGACTAGCGGGAGAACGGATACGCAGTATTTT. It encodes CASSVATGGTSGRTDTQYF.

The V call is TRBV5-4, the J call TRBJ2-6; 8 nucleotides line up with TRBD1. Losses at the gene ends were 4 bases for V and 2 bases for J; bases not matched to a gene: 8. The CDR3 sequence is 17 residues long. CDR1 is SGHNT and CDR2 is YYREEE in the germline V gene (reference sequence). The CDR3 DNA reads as TGTGCCAGCAGCACTCGACAGGGGTTGGCTGGGGCCAACGTCCTGACTTTC. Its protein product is CASSTRQGLAGANVLTF.

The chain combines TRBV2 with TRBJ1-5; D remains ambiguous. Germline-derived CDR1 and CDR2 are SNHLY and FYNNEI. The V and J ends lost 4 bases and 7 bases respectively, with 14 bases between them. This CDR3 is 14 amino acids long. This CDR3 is CASSVPFGEQPQHF. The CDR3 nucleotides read TGTGCCAGCAGTGTCCCCTTCGGCGAGCAGCCCCAGCATTTT.

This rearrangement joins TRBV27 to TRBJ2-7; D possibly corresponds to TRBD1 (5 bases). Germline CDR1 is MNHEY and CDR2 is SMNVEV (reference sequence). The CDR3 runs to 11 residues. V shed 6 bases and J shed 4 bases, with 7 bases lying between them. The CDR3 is CASSRAYEQYF. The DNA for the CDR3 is TGTGCCAGCAGCAGGGCGTACGAGCAGTACTTC.

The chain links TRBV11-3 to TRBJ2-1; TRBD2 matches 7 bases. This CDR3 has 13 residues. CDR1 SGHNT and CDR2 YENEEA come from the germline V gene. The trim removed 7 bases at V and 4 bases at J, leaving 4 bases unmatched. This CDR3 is CASTEGLYNEQFF. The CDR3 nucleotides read TGTGCCAGCACCGAGGGACTATACAATGAGCAGTTCTTC.

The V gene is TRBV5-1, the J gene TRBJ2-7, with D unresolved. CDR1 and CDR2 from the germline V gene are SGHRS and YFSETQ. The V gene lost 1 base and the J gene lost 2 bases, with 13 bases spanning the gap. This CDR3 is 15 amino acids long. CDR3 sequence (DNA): TGCGCCAGCAGCTTGCTCCCGGAAGTGCCCTACGAGCAGTACTTC. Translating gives CASSLLPEVPYEQYF. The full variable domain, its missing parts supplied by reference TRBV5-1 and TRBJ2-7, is KAGVTQTPRYLIKTRGQQVTLSCSPISGHRSVSWYQQTPGQGLQFLFEYFSETQRNKGNFPGRFSGRQFSNSRSEMNVSTLELGDSALYLCASSLLPEVPYEQYFGPGTRLTVT.